Included here is one T cell receptor (beta chain) sequence, with context. This table comes from immunoSEQ multiplex PCR, and its TCRdb copy is limited to in-frame clones, with some not included. The table includes 100,000 to 150,000 clones, 74% detected once. This sample stems from a study of blood T cell repertoires in COVID-19. Trimming cost V 5 bases and J 8 bases, with 19 bases left between them. Germline CDR1 SGHRS, CDR2 YFSETQ. The CDR3 runs to 15 residues. The sequence derives from a man between 60 and 70 years old with acute or convalescent COVID-19. This sequence joins TRBV5-1 and TRBJ1-4, with D uncertain. Sequencing input: peripheral blood. The chain's CDR3 is CASRPSGLSSEKLFF. The CDR3 coding sequence is TGCGCCAGCAGGCCCTCGGGATTAAGCTCAGAAAAACTGTTTTTT.